This T cell receptor (beta chain) is drawn from a study of patients and donors after allogeneic stem cell transplantation. V was trimmed by 4 bases and J by 0 bases, leaving 14 bases between them. This CDR3 has 16 residues. The germline CDR1 and CDR2 sequences are SGDLS and YYNGEE. From the RT-PCR reads, TCRdb called clonotypes with MiXCR, one entry per CDR3 protein. The sample lists some 90,000 distinct CDR3 sequences; under 50% were seen once. The TCR comes from a human donor who was either an allogeneic HSCT recipient or a stem cell or donor lymphocyte infusion donor (not recorded which). It is not recorded whose cells these are; they may come from a transplant donor. Source material: blood, either unsorted or a sorted T cell fraction (not recorded which). The rearrangement links TRBV9 to TRBJ1-3; D possibly corresponds to TRBD1 (5 bases). The CDR3 reads CASSPQTATSGNTIYF. DNA for the CDR3: TGTGCCAGCAGCCCCCAGACAGCAACCTCTGGAAACACCATATATTTT.